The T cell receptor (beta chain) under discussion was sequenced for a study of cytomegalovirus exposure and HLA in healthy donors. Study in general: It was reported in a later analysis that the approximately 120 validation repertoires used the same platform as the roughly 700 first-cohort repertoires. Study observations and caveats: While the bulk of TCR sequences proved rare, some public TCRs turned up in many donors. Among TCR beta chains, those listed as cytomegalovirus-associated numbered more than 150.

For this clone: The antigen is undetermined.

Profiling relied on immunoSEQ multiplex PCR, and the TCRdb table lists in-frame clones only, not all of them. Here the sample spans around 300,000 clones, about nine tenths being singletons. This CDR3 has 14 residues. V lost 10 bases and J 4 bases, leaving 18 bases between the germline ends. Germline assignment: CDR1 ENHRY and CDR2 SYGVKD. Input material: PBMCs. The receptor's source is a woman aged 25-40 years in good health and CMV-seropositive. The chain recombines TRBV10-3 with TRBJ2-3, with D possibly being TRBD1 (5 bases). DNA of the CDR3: TGTGCCAGTAAAGGGGTACCCGAGCCAGATACGCAGTATTTT. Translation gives CASKGVPEPDTQYF.